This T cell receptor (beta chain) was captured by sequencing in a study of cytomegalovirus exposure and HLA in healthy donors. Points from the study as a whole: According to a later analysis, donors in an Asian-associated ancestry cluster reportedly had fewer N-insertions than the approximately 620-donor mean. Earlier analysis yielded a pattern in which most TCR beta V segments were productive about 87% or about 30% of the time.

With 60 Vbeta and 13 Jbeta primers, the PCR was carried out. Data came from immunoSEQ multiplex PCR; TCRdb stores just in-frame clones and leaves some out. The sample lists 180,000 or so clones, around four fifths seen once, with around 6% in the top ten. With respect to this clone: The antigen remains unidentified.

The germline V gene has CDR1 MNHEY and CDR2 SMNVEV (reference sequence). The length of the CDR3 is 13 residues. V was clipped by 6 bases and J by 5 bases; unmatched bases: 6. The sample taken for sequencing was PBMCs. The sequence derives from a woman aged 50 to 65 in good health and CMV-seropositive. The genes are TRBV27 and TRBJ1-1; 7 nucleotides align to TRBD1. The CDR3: CASRTQGETEAFF. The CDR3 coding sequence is TGTGCCAGCAGGACCCAGGGGGAGACTGAAGCTTTCTTT.